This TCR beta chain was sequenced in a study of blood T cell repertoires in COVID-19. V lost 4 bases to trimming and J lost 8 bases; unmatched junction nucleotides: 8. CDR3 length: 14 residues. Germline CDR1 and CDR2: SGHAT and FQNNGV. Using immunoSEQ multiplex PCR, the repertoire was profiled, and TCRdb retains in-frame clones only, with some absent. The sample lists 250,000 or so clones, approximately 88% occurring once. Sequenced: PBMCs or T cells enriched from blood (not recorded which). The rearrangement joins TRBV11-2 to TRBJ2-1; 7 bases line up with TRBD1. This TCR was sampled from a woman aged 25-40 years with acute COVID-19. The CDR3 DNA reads TGTGCCAGCAGCTCGGACAGGCTAGTAGATGAGCAGTTCTTC. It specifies CASSSDRLVDEQFF. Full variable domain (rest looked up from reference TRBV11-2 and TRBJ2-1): EAGVAQSPRYKIIEKRQSVAFWCNPISGHATLYWYQQILGQGPKLLIQFQNNGVVDDSQLPKDRFSAERLKGVDSTLKIQPAKLEDSAVYLCASSSDRLVDEQFFGPGTRLTVL.